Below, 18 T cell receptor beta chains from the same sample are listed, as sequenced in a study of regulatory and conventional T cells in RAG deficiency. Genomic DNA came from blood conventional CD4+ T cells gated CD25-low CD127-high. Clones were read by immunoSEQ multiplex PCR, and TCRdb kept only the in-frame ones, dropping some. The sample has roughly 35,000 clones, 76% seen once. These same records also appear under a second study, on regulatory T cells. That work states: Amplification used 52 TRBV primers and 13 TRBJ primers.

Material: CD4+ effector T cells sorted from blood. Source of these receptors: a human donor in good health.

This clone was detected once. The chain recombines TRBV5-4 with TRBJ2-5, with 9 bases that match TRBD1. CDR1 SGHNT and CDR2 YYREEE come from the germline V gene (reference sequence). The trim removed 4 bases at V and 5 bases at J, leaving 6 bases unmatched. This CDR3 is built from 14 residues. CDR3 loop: CASSNNRGLETQYF. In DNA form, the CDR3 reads TGTGCCAGCAGCAACAACAGGGGGCTGGAGACCCAGTACTTC.

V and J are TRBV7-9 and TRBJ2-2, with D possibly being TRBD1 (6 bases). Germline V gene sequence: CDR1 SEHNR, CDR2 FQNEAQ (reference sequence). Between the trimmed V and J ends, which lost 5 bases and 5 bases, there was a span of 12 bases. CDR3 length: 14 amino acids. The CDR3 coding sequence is TGTGCCAGCAGCGCCTTACAGGGAACCGGGGAGCTGTTTTTT. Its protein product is CASSALQGTGELFF.

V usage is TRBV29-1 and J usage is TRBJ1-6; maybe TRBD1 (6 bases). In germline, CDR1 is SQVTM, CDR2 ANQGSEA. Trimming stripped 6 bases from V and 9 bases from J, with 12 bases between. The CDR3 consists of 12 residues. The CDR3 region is CSVRTEGSPLHF. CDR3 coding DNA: TGCAGCGTCAGGACAGAGGGTTCACCCCTCCACTTT.

The CDR3 region has the DNA TGTGCCAGCAGAAGGACTAGCGGGGCCACAGATACGCAGTATTTT. It encodes CASRRTSGATDTQYF. J is TRBJ2-3 and V is TRBV6-5, with 12 bases identical to TRBD2. This CDR3 contains 15 residues. With 6 bases clipped from V and 2 bases from J, the junction kept 3 bases outside the gene matches. The germline gives CDR1 MNHEY, CDR2 SVGAGI.

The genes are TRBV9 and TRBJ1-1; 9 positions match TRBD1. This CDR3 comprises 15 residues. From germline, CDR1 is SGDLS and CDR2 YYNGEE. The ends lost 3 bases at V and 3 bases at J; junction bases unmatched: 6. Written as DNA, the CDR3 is TGTGCCAGCAGCGCCCTACAGGGGGCTTACACTGAAGCTTTCTTT. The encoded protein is CASSALQGAYTEAFF.

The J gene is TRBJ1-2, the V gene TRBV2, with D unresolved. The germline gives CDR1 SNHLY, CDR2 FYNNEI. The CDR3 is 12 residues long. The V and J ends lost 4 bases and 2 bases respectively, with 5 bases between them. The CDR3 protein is CASSANNYGYTF. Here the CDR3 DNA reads TGTGCCAGCAGTGCTAACAACTATGGCTACACCTTC.

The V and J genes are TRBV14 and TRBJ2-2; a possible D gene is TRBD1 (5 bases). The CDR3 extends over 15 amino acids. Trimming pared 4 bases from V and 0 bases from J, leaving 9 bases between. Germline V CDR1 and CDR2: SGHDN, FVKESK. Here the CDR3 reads CASSRQGSNTGELFF. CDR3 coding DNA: TGTGCCAGCAGCCGCCAGGGATCGAACACCGGGGAGCTGTTTTTT.

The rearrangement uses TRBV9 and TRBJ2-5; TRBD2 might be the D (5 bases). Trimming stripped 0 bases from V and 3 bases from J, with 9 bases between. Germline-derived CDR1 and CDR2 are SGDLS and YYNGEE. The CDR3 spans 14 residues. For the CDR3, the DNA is TGTGCCAGCAGCGTAGGGTACGGGGAAGAGACCCAGTACTTC. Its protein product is CASSVGYGEETQYF.

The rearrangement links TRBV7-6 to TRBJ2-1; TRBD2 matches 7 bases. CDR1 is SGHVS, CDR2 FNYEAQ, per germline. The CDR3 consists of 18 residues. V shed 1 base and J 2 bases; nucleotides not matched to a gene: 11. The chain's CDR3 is CASSLEGGAGRTYNEQFF. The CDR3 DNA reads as TGTGCCAGCAGCTTAGAGGGTGGAGCGGGGAGGACCTACAATGAGCAGTTCTTC.

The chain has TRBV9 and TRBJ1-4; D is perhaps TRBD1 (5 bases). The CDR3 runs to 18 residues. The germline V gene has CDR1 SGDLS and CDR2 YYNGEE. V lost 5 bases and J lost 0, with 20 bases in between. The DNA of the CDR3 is TGTGCCAGCAGATCCCACTCGACAGCTCGAACAACTAATGAAAAACTGTTTTTT. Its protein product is CASRSHSTARTTNEKLFF.

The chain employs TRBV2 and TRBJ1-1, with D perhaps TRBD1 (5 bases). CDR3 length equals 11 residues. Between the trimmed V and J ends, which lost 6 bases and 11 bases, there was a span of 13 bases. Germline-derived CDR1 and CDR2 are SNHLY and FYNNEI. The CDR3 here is CASSPDGDAFF. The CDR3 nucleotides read TGTGCCAGCAGCCCCGACGGGGACGCTTTCTTT.

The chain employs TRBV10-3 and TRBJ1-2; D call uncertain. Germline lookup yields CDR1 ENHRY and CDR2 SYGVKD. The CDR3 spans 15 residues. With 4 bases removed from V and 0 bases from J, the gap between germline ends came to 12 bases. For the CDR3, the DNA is TGTGCCATCAGTGCCTCAACTTTAGCTAACTATGGCTACACCTTC. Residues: CAISASTLANYGYTF.

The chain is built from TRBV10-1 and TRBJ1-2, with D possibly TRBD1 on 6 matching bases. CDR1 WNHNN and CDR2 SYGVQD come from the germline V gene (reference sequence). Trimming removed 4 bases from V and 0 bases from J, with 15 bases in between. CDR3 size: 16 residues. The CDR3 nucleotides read TGCGCCAGCAGTGCAGATACCGGGACACCTAACTATGGCTACACCTTC. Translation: CASSADTGTPNYGYTF.

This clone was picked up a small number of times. Here the CDR3 reads CASGSGQQNSPLHF. In nucleotides, the CDR3 is TGTGCTAGTGGTTCGGGACAGCAAAATTCACCCCTCCACTTT. This chain connects TRBV12-5 to TRBJ1-6; 7 positions agree with TRBD1. Per the germline V gene, CDR1 is LGHNT and CDR2 is FRNRAP. The CDR3 has 14 amino acids. V dropped 4 bases and J dropped 7; count of bases not matched to a gene: 4.

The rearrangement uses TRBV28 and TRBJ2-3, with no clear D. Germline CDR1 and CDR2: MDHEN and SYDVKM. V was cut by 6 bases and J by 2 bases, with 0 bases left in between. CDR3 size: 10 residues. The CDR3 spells CASSTDTQYF. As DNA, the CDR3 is TGTGCCAGCAGCACAGATACGCAGTATTTT.

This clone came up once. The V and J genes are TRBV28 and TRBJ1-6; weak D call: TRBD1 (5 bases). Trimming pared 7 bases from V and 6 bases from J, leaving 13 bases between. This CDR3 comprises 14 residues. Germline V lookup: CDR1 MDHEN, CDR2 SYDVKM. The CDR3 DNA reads TGTGCCAGCAAATCCGGGACGGTTAATTCACCCCTCCACTTT. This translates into CASKSGTVNSPLHF.

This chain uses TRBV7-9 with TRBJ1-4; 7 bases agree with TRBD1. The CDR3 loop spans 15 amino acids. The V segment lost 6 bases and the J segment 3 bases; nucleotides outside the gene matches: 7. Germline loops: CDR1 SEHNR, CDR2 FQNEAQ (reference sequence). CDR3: CASRNSGGPNEKLFF. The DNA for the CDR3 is TGTGCCAGCAGGAATTCAGGGGGACCTAATGAAAAACTGTTTTTT.

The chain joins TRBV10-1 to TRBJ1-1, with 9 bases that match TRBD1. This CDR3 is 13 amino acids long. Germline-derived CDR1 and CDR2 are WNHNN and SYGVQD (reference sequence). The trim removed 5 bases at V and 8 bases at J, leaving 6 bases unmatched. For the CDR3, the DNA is TGCGCCAGCAGTCTTCAGACAGGGGGGGAAGCTTTCTTT. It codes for CASSLQTGGEAFF.